This T cell receptor beta chain was observed in a study of cytomegalovirus exposure and HLA in healthy donors. General study points: Researchers had no immune exposure information except CMV serostatus available.

Germline loops: CDR1 SGHDT, CDR2 YYEEEE. The CDR3 has 12 residues. Comment on this clone: Its antigen is undetermined. One end of the junction does not line up with germline, which may come from a read error.

PCR amplification relied on 60 Vbeta primers (plus 13 Jbeta primers). Generated by immunoSEQ multiplex PCR, the TCRdb table keeps only in-frame clones and is missing some. This sample's table has 96,000 or so clones. This receptor was taken from a girl aged 10 to 17 in good health and CMV-seropositive. Material: PBMCs. The chain combines TRBV5-6 with TRBJ2-3; no clear D gene. CDR3 sequence: CASSSSTDKQYF. DNA of the CDR3: TGTGCCAGCAGCTCCAGCACAGATAAGCAGTATTTT.